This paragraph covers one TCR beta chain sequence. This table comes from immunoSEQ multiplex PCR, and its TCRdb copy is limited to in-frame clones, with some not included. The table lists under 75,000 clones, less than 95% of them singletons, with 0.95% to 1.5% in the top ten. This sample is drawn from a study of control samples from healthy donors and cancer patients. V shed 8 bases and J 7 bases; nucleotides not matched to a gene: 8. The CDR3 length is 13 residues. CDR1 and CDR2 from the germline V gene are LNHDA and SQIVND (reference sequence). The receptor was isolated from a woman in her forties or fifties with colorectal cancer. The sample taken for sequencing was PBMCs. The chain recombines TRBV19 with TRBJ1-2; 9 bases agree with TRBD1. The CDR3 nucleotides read TGTGCCAGTGCGGGGACAGGGCAGGGTGGCTACACCTTC. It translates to CASAGTGQGGYTF. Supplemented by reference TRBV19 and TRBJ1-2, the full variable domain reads DGGITQSPKYLFRKEGQNVTLSCEQNLNHDAMYWYRQDPGQGLRLIYYSQIVNDFQKGDIAEGYSVSREKKESFPLTVTSAQKNPTAFYLCASAGTGQGGYTFGSGTRLTVV.